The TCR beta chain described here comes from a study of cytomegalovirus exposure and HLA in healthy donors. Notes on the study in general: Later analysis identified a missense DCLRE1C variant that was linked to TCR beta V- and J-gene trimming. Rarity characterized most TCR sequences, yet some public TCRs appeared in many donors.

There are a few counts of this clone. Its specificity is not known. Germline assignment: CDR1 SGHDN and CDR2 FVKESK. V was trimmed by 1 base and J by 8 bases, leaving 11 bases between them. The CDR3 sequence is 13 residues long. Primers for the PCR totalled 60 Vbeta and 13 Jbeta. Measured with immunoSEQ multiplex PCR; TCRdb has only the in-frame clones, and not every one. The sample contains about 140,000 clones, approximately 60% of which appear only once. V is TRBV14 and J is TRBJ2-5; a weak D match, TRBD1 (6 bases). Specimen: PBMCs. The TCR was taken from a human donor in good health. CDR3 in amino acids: CASSQGHRVTQYF. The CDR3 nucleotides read TGTGCCAGCAGCCAAGGTCACAGGGTAACCCAGTACTTC.